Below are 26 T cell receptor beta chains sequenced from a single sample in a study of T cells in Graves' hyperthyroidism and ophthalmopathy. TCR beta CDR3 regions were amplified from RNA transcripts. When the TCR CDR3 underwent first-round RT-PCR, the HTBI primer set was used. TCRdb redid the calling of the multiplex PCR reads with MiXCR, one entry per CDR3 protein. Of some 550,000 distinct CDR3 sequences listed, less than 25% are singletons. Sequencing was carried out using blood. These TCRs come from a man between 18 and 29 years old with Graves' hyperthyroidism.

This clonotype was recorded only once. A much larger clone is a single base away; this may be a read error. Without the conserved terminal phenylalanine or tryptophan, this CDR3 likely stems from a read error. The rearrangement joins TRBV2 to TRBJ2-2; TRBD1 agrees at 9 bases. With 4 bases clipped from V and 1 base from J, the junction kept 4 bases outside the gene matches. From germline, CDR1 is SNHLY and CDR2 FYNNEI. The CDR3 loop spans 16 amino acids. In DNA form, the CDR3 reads TGTGCCAGCAGTGCGCTGGGACAGGGGAACACCGGGGAGCTGTTTTCT. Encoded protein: CASSALGQGNTGELFS.

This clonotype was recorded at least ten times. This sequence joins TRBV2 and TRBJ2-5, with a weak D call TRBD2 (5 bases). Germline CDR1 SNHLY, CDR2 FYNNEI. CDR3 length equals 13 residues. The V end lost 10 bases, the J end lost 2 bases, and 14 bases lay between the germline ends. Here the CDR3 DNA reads TGTGCCACCAACGAGGGATTACAAGAGACCCAGTACTTC. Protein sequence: CATNEGLQETQYF.

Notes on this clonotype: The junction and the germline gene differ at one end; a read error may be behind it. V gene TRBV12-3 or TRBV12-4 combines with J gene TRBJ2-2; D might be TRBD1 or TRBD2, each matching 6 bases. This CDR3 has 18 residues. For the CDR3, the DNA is TGTGCCAGCAGCCCTGCGCTCCGGGGGCGAATAGTTACCGGGAAGCTGTTGTTT. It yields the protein CASSPALRGRIVTGKLLF.

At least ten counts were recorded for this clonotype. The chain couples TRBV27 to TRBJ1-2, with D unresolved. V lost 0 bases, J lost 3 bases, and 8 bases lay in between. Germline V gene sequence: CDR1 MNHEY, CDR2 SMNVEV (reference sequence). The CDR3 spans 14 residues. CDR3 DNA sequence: TGTGCCAGCAGTTTATCGCGGCTTCACTATGGCTACACCTTC. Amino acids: CASSLSRLHYGYTF.

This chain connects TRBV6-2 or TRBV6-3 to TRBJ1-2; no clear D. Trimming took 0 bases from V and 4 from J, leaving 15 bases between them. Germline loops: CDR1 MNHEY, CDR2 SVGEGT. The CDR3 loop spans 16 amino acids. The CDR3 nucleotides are TGTGCCAGCAGTTACTCGACCAGAACCGTAAGCTATGGCTACACCTTC. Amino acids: CASSYSTRTVSYGYTF.

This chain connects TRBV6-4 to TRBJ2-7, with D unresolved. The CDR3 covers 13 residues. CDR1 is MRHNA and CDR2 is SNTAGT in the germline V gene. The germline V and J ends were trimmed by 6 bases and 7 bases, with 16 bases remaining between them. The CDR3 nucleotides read TGTGCCAGCAGGGAAGCCTTTCTTTGGGAGCAGTACTTC. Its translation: CASREAFLWEQYF.

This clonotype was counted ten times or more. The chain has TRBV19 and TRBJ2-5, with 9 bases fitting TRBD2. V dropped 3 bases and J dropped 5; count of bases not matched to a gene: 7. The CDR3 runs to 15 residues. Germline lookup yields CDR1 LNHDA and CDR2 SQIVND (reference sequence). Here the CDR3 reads CASSISRGGLETQYF. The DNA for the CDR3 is TGTGCCAGTAGTATCTCGCGGGGGGGGTTGGAGACCCAGTACTTC.

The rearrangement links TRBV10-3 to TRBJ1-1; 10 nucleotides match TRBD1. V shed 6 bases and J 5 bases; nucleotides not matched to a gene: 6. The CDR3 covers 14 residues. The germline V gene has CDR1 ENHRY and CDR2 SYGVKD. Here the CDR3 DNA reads TGTGCCATCAGCCTGGGACAGGGGAGTACTGAAGCTTTCTTT. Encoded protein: CAISLGQGSTEAFF.

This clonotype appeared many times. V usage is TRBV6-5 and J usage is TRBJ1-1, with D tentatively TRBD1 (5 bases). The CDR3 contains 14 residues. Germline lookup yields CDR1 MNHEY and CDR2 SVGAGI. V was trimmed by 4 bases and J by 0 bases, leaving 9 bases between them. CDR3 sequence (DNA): TGTGCCAGCAGTTCCGAGGACATGAACACTGAAGCTTTCTTT. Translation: CASSSEDMNTEAFF.

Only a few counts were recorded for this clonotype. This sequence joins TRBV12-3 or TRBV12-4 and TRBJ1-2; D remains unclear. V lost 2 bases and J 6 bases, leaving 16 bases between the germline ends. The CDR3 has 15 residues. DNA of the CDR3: TGTGCCAGCAGTTTAAATTCTAGGGCGCCGGATGGCTACACCTTC. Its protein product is CASSLNSRAPDGYTF.

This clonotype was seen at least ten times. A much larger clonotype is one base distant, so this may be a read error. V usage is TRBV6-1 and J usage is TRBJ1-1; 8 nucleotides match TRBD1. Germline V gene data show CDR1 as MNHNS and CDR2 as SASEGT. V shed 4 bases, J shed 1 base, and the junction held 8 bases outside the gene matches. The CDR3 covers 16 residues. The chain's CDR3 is CASSASGGVANTEAFF. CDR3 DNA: TGTGCCAGCAGTGCGTCAGGGGGCGTCGCGAACACTGAAGCTTTCTTT.

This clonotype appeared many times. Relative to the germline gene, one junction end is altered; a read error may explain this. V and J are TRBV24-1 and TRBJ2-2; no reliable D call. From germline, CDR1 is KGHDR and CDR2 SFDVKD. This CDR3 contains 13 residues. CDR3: CATSEKSTRELFF. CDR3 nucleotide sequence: TGTGCCACCAGTGAGAAGTCCACCAGGGAGCTGTTTTTT.

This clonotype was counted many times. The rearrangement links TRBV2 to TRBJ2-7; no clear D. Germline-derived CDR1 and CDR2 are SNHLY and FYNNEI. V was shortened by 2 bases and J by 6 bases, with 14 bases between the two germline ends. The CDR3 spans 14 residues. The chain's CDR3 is CASSERGGNVEQYF. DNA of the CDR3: TGTGCCAGCAGTGAAAGAGGTGGGAATGTCGAGCAGTACTTC.

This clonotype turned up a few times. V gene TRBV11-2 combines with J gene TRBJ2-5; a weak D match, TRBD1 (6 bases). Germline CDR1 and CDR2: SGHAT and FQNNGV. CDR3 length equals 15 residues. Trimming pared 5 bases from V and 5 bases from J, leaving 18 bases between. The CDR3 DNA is TGTGCCAGCAGCCCCGAGGACAGACCCCAGGAGACCCAGTACTTC. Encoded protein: CASSPEDRPQETQYF.

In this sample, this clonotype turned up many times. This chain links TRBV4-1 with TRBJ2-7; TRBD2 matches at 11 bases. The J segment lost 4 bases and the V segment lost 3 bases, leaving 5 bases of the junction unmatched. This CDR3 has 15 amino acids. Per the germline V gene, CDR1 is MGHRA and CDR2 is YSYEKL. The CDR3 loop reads CASSHLAGGHYEQYF. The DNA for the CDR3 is TGCGCCAGCAGCCACTTAGCGGGGGGGCATTACGAGCAGTACTTC.

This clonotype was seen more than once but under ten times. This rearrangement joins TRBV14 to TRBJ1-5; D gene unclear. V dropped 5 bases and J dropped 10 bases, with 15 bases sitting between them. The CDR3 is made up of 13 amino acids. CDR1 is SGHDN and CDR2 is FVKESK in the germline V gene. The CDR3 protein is CASSYGLNGPQHF. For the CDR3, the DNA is TGTGCCAGCAGCTACGGGTTGAACGGACCCCAGCATTTT.

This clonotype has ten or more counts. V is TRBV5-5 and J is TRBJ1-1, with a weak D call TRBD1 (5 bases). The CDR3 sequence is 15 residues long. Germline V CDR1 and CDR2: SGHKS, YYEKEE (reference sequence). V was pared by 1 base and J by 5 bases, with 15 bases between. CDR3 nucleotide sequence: TGTGCCAGCAGCTTGATAAGGGGTACATGGACTGAAGCTTTCTTT. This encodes CASSLIRGTWTEAFF.

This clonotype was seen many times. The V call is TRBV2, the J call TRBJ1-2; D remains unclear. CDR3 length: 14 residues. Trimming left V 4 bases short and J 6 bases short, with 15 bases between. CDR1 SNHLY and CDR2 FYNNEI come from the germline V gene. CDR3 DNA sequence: TGTGCCAGCAGTGGTACCGGGCTGAGGAATGGCTACACCTTC. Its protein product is CASSGTGLRNGYTF.

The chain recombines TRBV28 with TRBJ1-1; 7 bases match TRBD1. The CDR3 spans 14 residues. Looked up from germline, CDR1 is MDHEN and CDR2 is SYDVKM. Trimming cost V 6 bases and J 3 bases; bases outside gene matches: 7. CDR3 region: CASRMRDSYTEAFF. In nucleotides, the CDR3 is TGTGCCAGCAGAATGAGGGACAGTTACACTGAAGCTTTCTTT. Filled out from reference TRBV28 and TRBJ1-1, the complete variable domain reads DVKVTQSSRYLVKRTGEKVFLECVQDMDHENMFWYRQDPGLGLRLIYFSYDVKMKEKGDIPEGYSVSREKKERFSLILESASTNQTSMYLCASRMRDSYTEAFFGQGTRLTVV.

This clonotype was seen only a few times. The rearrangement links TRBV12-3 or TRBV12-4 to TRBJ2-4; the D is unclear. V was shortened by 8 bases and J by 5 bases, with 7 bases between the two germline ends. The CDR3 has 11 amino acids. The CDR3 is CASARENIQYF. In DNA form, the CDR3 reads TGTGCCAGCGCCCGAGAAAACATTCAGTACTTC.

The CDR3 spells CATSDRQGKNTEAFF. The CDR3 region has the DNA TGTGCCACCAGTGACCGACAGGGGAAGAACACTGAAGCTTTCTTT. V usage is TRBV24-1 and J usage is TRBJ1-1; TRBD1 agrees at 8 bases. V gave up 4 bases and J gave up 1 base; unmatched junction bases: 4. The CDR3 runs 15 residues. Germline CDR1 and CDR2: KGHDR and SFDVKD.

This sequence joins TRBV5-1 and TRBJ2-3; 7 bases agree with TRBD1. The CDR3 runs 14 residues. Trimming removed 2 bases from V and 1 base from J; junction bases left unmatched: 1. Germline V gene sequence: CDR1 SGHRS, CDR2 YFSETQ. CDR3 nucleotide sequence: TGCGCCAGCAGCTTTGGACAGGGCACAGATACGCAGTATTTT. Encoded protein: CASSFGQGTDTQYF. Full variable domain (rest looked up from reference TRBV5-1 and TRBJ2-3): KAGVTQTPRYLIKTRGQQVTLSCSPISGHRSVSWYQQTPGQGLQFLFEYFSETQRNKGNFPGRFSGRQFSNSRSEMNVSTLELGDSALYLCASSFGQGTDTQYFGPGTRLTVL.

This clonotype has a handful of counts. The CDR3 DNA sequence: TGTGCCAGCAGTGAAGCGCGGCGGGGGGATGGCTACACCTTC. Its translation: CASSEARRGDGYTF. This chain uses TRBV6-1 with TRBJ1-2, with D possibly TRBD1 on 5 matching bases. The CDR3 consists of 14 residues. The germline V gene encodes CDR1 MNHNS and CDR2 SASEGT. V lost 0 bases to trimming and J lost 6 bases, with 11 bases between them.

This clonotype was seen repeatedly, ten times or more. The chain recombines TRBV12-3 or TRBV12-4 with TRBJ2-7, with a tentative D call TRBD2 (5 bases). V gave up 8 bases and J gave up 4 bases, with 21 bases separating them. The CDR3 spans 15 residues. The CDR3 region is CASAIYWAGAYEQYF. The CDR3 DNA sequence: TGTGCCAGCGCCATTTATTGGGCGGGCGCTTACGAGCAGTACTTC.

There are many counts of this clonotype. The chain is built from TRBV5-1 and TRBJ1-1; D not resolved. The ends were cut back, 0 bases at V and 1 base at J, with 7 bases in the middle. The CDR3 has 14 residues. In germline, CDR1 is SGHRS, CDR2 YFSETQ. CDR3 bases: TGCGCCAGCAGCTTGGCCTGGCAGAACACTGAAGCTTTCTTT. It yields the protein CASSLAWQNTEAFF.

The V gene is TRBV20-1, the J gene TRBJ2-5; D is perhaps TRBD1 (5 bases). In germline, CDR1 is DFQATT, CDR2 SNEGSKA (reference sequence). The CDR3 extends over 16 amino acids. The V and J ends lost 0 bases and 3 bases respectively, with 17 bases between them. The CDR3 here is CSARDWVQEREETQYF. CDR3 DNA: TGCAGTGCTAGAGATTGGGTACAGGAAAGAGAAGAGACCCAGTACTTC.